Described below is a single T cell receptor (beta chain) sequence and its context. As yet, its antigen is unknown. In the source study's methods: ImmunoSEQ gave junction-only sequences without quality scores, so filtering differed. Here immunoSEQ multiplex PCR was the method, and the copy in TCRdb shows in-frame clones only, minus some. The V and J calls and the clone size are those of that table, but D and trimming were determined from the DNA. The data show 2.5 million or so clones, with just over 90% seen just once and 0.13% to 0.15% held by the top ten. The V gene end was trimmed by 3 bases and the J gene end by 0 bases; junction bases not matched to a gene: 14. The CDR3 sequence is 19 residues long. From germline, CDR1 is SGHNT and CDR2 YENEEA. Adults of Caucasian background living in Nashville, Tennessee made up all donors. These data are taken from a study of shared clonotypes between healthy human individuals.

Regarding the study as a whole: Relative to clonotypes present in all four donors, those not shared had lower generation probabilities. When naive CD4 clonotypes were compared across a few donors, roughly 4.9% were shared.

The V gene is TRBV11-3, the J gene TRBJ2-3; 8 nucleotides line up with TRBD2. Material: naive CD4+ T cells sorted from blood. Subset described: CD45RA+ positively selected. The TCR sequence derives from a man aged 18-30 years in good health. The CDR3 loop reads CASSFGEAGGASSTDTQYF. The CDR3 DNA reads as TGTGCCAGCAGCTTTGGAGAGGCGGGAGGAGCATCTAGCACAGATACGCAGTATTTT.